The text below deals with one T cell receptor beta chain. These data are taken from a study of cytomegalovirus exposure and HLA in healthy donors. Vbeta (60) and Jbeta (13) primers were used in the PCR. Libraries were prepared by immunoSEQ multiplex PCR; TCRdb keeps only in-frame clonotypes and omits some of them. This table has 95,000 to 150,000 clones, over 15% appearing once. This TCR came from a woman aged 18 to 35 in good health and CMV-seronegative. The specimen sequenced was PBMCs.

The DNA of the CDR3 is TGTGCCAGCAGTGAATATCACGGGGAGCTGTTTTTT. Residues: CASSEYHGELFF. This chain connects TRBV25-1 to TRBJ2-2; D is unclear. Germline assignment: CDR1 MGHDK and CDR2 SYGVNS. V was pared by 0 bases and J by 7 bases, with 3 bases between. This CDR3 region has 12 residues. The variable domain in full, with the rest retrieved from reference TRBV25-1 and TRBJ2-2, is EADIYQTPRYLVIGTGKKITLECSQTMGHDKMYWYQQDPGMELHLIHYSYGVNSTEKGDLSSESTVSRIRTEHFPLTLESARPSHTSQYLCASSEYHGELFFGEGSRLTVL.